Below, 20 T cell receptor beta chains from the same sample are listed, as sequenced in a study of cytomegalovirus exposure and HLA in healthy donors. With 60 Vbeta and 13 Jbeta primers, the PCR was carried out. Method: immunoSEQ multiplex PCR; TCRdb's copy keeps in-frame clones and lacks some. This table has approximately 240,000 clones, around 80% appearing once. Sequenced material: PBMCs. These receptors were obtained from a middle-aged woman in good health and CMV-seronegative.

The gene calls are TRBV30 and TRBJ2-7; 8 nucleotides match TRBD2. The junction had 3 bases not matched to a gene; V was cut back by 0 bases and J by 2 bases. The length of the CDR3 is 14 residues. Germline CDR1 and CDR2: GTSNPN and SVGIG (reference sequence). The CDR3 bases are TGTGCCTGGAGTGTAGGGCGGGGGGCCTACGAGCAGTACTTC. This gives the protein CAWSVGRGAYEQYF.

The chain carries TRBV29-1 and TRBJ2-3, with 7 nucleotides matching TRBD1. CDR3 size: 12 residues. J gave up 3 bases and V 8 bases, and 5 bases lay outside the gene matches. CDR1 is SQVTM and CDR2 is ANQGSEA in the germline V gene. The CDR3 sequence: CSSRTGTDTQYF. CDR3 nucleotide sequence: TGCAGCTCAAGGACAGGTACAGATACGCAGTATTTT.

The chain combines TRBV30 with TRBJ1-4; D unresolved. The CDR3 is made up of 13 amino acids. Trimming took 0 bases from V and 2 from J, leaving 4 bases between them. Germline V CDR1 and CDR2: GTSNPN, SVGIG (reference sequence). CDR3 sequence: CAWSVHTNEKLFF. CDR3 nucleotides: TGTGCCTGGAGTGTACATACTAATGAAAAACTGTTTTTT.

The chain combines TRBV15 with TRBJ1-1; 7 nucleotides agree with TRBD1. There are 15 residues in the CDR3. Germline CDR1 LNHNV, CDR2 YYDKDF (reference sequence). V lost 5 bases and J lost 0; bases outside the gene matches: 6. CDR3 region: CATSSRTGLNTEAFF. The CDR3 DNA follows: TGTGCCACCAGCTCACGGACAGGATTGAACACTGAAGCTTTCTTT.

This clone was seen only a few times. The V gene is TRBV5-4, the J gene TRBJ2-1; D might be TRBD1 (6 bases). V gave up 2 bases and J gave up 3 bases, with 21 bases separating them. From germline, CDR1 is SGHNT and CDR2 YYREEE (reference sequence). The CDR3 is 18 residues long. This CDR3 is CASSFSGTSRSFYNEQFF. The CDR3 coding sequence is TGTGCCAGCAGCTTTTCCGGGACAAGTCGTTCTTTCTACAATGAGCAGTTCTTC.

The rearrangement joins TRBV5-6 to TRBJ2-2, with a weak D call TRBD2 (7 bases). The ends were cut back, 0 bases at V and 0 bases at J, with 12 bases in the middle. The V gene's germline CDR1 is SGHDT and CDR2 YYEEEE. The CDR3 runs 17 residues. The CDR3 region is CASSLVAGAANTGELFF. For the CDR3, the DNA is TGTGCCAGCAGCTTGGTTGCGGGGGCCGCGAACACCGGGGAGCTGTTTTTT.

The chain's CDR3 is CASSLAGAGGLTQYF. The CDR3 DNA follows: TGTGCCAGCAGCTTAGCGGGCGCGGGGGGGCTGACGCAGTATTTT. The chain uses TRBV7-8 and TRBJ2-3; 9 nucleotides align to TRBD2. Trimming at V came to 0 bases and at J to 9 bases, leaving 7 bases not matched to a gene. The length of the CDR3 is 15 residues. Germline CDR1 SGHVS, CDR2 FQNEAQ.

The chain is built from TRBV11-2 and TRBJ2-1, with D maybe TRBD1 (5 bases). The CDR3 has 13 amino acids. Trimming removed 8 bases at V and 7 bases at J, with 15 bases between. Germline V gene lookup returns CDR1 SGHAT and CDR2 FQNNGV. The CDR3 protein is CASLLDRGNEQFF. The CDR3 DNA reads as TGTGCCAGCCTGTTGGATAGGGGTAATGAGCAGTTCTTC. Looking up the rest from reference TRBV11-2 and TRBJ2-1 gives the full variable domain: EAGVAQSPRYKIIEKRQSVAFWCNPISGHATLYWYQQILGQGPKLLIQFQNNGVVDDSQLPKDRFSAERLKGVDSTLKIQPAKLEDSAVYLCASLLDRGNEQFFGPGTRLTVL.

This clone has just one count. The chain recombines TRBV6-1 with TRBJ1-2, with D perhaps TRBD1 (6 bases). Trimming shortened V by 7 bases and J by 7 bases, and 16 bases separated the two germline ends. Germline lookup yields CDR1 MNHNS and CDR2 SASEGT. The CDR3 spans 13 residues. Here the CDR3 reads CASNPRGWLGYTF. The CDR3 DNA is TGTGCCAGCAACCCTAGGGGGTGGCTTGGCTACACCTTC.

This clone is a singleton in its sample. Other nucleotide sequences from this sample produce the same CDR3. The CDR3: CASSLGRGGLNEQFF. CDR3 DNA: TGCGCCAGCAGCTTGGGGCGGGGGGGCCTGAATGAGCAGTTCTTC. This sequence joins TRBV5-1 and TRBJ2-1; 9 bases align to TRBD2. This CDR3 is 15 amino acids long. From germline, CDR1 is SGHRS and CDR2 YFSETQ. With 0 bases clipped from V and 7 bases from J, the junction kept 5 bases outside the gene matches.

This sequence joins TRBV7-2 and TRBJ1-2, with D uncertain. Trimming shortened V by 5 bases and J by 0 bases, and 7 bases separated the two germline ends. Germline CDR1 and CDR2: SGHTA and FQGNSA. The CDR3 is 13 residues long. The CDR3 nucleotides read TGTGCCAGCAGCGTACAGACTAACTATGGCTACACCTTC. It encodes CASSVQTNYGYTF.

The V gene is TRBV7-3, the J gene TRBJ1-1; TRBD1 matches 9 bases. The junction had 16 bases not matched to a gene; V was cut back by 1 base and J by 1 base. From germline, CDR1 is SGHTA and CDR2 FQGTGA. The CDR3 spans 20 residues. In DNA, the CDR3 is TGTGCCAGCAGCTTAAGGGGAGCTGCGGAACAGGGGGCTCCGAACACTGAAGCTTTCTTT. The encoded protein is CASSLRGAAEQGAPNTEAFF.

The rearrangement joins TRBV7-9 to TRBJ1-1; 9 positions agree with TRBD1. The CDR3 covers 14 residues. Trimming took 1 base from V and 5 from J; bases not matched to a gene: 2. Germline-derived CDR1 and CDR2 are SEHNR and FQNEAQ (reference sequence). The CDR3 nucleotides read TGTGCCAGCAGCTTAGGGGGACAGGGAACTGAAGCTTTCTTT. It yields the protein CASSLGGQGTEAFF.

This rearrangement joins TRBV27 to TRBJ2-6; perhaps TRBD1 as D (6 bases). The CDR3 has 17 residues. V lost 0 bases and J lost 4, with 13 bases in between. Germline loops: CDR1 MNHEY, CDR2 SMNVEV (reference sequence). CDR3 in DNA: TGTGCCAGCAGTTTATCCCGGACAGATCCAGGGGCCAACGTCCTGACTTTC. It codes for CASSLSRTDPGANVLTF.

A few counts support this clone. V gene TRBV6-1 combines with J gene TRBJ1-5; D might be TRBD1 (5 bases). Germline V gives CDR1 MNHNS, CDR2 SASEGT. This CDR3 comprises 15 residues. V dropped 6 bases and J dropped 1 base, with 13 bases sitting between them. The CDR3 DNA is TGTGCCAGCAGGAGGGACTTTGGCAGCAATCAGCCCCAGCATTTT. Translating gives CASRRDFGSNQPQHF.

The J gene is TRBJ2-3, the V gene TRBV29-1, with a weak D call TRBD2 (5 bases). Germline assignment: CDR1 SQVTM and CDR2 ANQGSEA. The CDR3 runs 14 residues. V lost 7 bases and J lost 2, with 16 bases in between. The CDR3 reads CSAPKSGNTDTQYF. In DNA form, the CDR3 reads TGCAGCGCCCCAAAAAGCGGAAACACAGATACGCAGTATTTT.

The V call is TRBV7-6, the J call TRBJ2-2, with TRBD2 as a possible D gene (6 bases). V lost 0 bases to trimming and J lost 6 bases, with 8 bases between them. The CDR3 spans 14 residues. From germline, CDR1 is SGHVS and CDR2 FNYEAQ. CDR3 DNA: TGTGCCAGCAGCTTAGCAGGAGGGGCCGGGGAGCTGTTTTTT. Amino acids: CASSLAGGAGELFF.

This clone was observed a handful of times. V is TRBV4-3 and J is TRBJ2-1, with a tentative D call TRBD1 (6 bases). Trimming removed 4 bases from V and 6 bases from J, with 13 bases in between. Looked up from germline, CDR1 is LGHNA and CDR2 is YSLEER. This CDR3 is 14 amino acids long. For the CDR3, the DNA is TGCGCCAGCAGCCCCTACAAAGGGGGCAATGAGCAGTTCTTC. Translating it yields CASSPYKGGNEQFF.

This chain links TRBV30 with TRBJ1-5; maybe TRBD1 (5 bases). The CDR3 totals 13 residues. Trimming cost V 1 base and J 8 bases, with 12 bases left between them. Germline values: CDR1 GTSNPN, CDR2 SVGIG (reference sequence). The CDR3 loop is CAWSAQTREPQHF. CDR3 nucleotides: TGTGCCTGGAGTGCCCAGACCAGGGAGCCCCAGCATTTT.

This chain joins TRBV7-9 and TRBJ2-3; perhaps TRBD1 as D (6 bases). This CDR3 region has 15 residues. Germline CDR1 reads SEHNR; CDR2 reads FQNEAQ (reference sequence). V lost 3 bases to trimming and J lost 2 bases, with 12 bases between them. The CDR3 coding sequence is TGTGCCAGCAGCTTCGGGACATACCTCACAGATACGCAGTATTTT. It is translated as CASSFGTYLTDTQYF.